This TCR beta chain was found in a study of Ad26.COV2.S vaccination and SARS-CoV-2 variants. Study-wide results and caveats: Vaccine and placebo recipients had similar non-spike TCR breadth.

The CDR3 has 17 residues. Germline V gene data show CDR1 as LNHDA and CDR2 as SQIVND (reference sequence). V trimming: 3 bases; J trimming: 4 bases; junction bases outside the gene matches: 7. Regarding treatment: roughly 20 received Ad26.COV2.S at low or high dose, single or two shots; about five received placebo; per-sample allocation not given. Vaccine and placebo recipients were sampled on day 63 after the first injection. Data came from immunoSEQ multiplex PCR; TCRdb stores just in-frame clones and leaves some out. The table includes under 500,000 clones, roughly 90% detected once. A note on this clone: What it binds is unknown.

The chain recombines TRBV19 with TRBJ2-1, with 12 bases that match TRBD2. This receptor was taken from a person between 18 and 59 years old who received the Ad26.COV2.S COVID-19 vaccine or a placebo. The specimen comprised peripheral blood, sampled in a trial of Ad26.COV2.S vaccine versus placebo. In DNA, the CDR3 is TGTGCCAGTAGTATCCTACTAGCGGGGGGACCATACAATGAGCAGTTCTTC. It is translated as CASSILLAGGPYNEQFF.